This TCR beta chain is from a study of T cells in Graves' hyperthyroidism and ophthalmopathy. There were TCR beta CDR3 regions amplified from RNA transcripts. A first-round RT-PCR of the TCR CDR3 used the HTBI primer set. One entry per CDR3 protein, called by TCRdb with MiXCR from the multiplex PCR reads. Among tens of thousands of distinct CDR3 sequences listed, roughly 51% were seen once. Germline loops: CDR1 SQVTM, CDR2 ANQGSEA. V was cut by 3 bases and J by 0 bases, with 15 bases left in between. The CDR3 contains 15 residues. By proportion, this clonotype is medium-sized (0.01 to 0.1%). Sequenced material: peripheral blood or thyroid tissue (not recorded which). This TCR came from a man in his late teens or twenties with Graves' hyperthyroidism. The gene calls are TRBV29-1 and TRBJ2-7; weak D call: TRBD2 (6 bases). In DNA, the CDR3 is TGCAGCGTTGAGGCGGGAAGGGGCCTCTCCTACGAGCAGTACTTC. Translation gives CSVEAGRGLSYEQYF.